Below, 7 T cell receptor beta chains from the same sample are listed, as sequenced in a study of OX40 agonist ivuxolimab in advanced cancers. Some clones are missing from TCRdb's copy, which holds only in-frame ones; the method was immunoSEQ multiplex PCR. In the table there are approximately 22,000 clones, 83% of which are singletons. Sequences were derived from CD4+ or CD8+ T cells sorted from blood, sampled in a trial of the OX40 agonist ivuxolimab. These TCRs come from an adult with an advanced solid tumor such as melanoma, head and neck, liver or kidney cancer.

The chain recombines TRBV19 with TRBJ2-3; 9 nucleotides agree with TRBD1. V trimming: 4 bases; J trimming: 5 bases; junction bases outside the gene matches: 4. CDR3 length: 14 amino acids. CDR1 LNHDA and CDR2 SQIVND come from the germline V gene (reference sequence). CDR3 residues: CASSNRGRLDTQYF. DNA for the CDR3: TGTGCCAGTAGTAACAGGGGGCGGTTAGATACGCAGTATTTT.

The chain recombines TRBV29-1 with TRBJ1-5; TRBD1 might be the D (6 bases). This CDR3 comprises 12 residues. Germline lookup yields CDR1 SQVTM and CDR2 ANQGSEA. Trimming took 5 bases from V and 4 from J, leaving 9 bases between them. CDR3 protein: CSVITGNQPQHF. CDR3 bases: TGCAGCGTTATTACAGGGAATCAGCCCCAGCATTTT.

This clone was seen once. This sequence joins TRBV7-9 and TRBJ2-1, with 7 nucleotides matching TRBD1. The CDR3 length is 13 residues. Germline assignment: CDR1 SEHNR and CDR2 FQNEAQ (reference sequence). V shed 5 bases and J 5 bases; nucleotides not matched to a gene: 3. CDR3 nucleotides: TGTGCCAGCAGCGAAACAGGGGACAATGAGCAGTTCTTC. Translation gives CASSETGDNEQFF.

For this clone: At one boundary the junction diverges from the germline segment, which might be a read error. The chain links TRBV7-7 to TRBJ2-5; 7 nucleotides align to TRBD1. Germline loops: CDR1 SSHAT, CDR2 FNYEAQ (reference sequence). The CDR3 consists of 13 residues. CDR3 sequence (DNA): TGTGCTAGCAGCTTAGCACAGGGGAAGACCCAGTACTTC. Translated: CASSLAQGKTQYF.

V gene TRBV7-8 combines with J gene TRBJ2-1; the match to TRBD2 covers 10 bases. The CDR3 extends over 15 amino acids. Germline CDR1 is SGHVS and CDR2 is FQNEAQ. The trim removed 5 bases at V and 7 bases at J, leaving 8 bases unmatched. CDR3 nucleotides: TGTGCCAGCAGCGTAGGAGCGGGAGGGGGTAATGAGCAGTTCTTC. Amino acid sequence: CASSVGAGGGNEQFF.

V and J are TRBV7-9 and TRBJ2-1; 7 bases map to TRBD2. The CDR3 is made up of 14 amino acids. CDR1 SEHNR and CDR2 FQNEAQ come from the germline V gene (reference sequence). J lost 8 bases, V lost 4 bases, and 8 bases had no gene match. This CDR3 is CASSSGLGRDEQFF. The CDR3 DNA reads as TGTGCCAGCAGCTCCGGACTAGGTCGCGATGAGCAGTTCTTC.

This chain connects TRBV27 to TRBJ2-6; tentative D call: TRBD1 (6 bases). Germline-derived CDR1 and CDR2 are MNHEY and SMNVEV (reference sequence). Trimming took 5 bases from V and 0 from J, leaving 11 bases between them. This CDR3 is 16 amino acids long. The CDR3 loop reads CASSVLDSSGANVLTF. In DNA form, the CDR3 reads TGTGCCAGCAGTGTCCTGGACAGCTCTGGGGCCAACGTCCTGACTTTC.